This TCR beta chain is drawn from a study of T cells in tumors after PD-1 blockade. Time point noted: second of two post-therapy site-matched biopsies roughly two months apart. Tumor biopsies came from the same primary tumor site before and after PD-1 blockade. The CDR3 is made up of 12 amino acids. Trimming shortened V by 2 bases and J by 8 bases, and 9 bases separated the two germline ends. CDR1 and CDR2 from the germline V gene are MDHEN and SYDVKM. Assay used: immunoSEQ multiplex PCR; TCRdb lists only in-frame clones, some missing. The sample has about 7,600 clones; 55% to 65% are singletons. The chain combines TRBV28 with TRBJ1-2, with D unresolved. This receptor was obtained from a human donor with basal cell carcinoma. This sample comprised tumor tissue, obtained after anti-PD-1 treatment. The chain's CDR3 is CASSLSPQGYTF. CDR3 nucleotides: TGTGCCAGCAGTTTAAGTCCTCAAGGCTACACCTTC.